This T cell receptor beta chain was profiled in a study of cytomegalovirus exposure and HLA in healthy donors. The PCR made use of 60 Vbeta and 13 Jbeta primers. Here immunoSEQ multiplex PCR was the method, and the copy in TCRdb shows in-frame clones only, minus some. The table shows approximately 280,000 clones, with 85% to 90% occurring only once. This receptor was taken from a woman aged 18-29 years in good health and CMV-seronegative. The sample taken for sequencing was PBMCs.

CDR3 nucleotides: TGTGCCAGCAGGCCAGGGGGCGAGAACACTGAAGCTTTCTTT. Its translation: CASRPGGENTEAFF. The gene calls are TRBV7-9 and TRBJ1-1; 8 nucleotides agree with TRBD1. V gave up 6 bases and J gave up 1 base; unmatched junction bases: 4. The CDR3 contains 14 residues. CDR1 is SEHNR, CDR2 FQNEAQ, per germline (reference sequence).